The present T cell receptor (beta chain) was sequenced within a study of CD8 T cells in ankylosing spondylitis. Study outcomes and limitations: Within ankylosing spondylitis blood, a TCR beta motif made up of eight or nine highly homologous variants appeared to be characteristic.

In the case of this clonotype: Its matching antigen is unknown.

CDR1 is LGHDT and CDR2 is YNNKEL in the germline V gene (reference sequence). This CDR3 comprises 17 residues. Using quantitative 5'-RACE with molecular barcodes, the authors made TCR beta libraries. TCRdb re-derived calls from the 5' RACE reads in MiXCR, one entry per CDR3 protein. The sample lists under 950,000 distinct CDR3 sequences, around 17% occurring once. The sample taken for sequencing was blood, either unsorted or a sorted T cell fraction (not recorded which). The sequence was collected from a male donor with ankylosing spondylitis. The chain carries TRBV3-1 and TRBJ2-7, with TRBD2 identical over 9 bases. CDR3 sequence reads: CATSPGTSPKGGYEQYF. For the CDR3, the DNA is TGTGCAACCTCCCCCGGGACTAGCCCTAAGGGAGGCTACGAGCAGTACTTC.